This entry lists 7 T cell receptor beta chains sequenced from one sample in a study of shared T cell receptors in the human thymus. Some clones are missing from TCRdb's copy, which holds only in-frame ones; the method was immunoSEQ multiplex PCR. The sample shows approximately 580,000 clones, around three quarters of them seen only once. The same specimen was also included in a second study, on human thymus T cells.

The sequenced material came from thymocytes. The receptors shown here come from a boy in the first two years of life with a congenital heart defect.

The CDR3 region has the DNA TGTGCCAGCAGTATACTATCGACTAGCGGGAACGACAATGAGCAGTTCTTC. It is translated as CASSILSTSGNDNEQFF. The chain uses TRBV27 and TRBJ2-1, with TRBD2 identical over 11 bases. V dropped 5 bases and J dropped 5; count of bases not matched to a gene: 11. Germline values: CDR1 MNHEY, CDR2 SMNVEV (reference sequence). The CDR3 has 17 residues.

This rearrangement joins TRBV28 to TRBJ1-2, with no clear D. The CDR3 loop spans 13 amino acids. CDR1 and CDR2 from the germline V gene are MDHEN and SYDVKM. V dropped 5 bases and J dropped 5 bases, with 12 bases sitting between them. The CDR3 DNA reads as TGTGCCAGCAGTCGGGATAGCGATTATGGCTACACCTTC. Translating gives CASSRDSDYGYTF.

V gene TRBV5-4 combines with J gene TRBJ2-1, with TRBD2 matching 11 bases. Germline assignment: CDR1 SGHNT and CDR2 YYREEE (reference sequence). The ends lost 0 bases at V and 4 bases at J; junction bases unmatched: 0. The CDR3 totals 15 residues. The CDR3 region has the DNA TGTGCCAGCAGCTTGGGGACTAGCGGGTACAATGAGCAGTTCTTC. It encodes CASSLGTSGYNEQFF.

This clone was seen more than once but under ten times. V gene TRBV5-1 combines with J gene TRBJ2-3; TRBD2 matches at 9 bases. The CDR3 runs to 18 residues. The V and J ends lost 0 bases and 4 bases, in that order; junction bases with no gene match: 12. Germline values: CDR1 SGHRS, CDR2 YFSETQ. CDR3 nucleotides: TGCGCCAGCAGCTTGGCTTCTTATCGCGGGAGGGGCGCAGATACGCAGTATTTT. As protein: CASSLASYRGRGADTQYF. Full variable domain (rest looked up from reference TRBV5-1 and TRBJ2-3): KAGVTQTPRYLIKTRGQQVTLSCSPISGHRSVSWYQQTPGQGLQFLFEYFSETQRNKGNFPGRFSGRQFSNSRSEMNVSTLELGDSALYLCASSLASYRGRGADTQYFGPGTRLTVL.

The gene calls are TRBV5-1 and TRBJ2-7; the match to TRBD1 covers 10 bases. V dropped 3 bases and J dropped 4; count of bases not matched to a gene: 7. The CDR3 runs 15 residues. Germline-derived CDR1 and CDR2 are SGHRS and YFSETQ. DNA of the CDR3: TGCGCCAGCAGCTCACCGGGACAGGGGCCGTACGAGCAGTACTTC. Protein: CASSSPGQGPYEQYF.

The table lists this clone with a few counts. This rearrangement joins TRBV6-1 to TRBJ2-3; 9 bases match TRBD2. The CDR3 loop spans 16 amino acids. V shed 4 bases and J 2 bases; nucleotides not matched to a gene: 7. In germline, CDR1 is MNHNS, CDR2 SASEGT. CDR3 loop: CASSGKGTSYTDTQYF. In nucleotides, the CDR3 is TGTGCCAGCAGTGGGAAGGGGACTAGCTACACAGATACGCAGTATTTT.

This chain links TRBV4-1 with TRBJ2-7; 10 bases are a match to TRBD2. The V gene end was trimmed by 6 bases and the J gene end by 1 base; junction bases not matched to a gene: 12. The CDR3 extends over 17 amino acids. Germline loops: CDR1 MGHRA, CDR2 YSYEKL. Here the CDR3 reads CASRPGLATEISYEQYF. The CDR3, as DNA: TGCGCCAGCAGACCGGGACTAGCGACAGAGATATCCTACGAGCAGTACTTC.